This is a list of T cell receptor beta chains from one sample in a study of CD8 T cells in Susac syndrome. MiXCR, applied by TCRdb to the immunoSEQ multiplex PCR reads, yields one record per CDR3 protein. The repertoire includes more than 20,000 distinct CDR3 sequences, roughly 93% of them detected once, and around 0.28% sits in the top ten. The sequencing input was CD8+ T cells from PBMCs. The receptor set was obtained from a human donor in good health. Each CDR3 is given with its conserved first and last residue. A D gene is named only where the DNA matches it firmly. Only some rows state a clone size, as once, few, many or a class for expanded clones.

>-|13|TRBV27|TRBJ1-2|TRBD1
CASRYDRESGYTF
TGTGCCAGCAGATATGACAGGGAGAGTGGCTACACCTTC
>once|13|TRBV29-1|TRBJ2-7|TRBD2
CSVVGGGSYEQYF
TGCAGCGTCGTTGGCGGGGGCTCCTACGAGCAGTACTTC
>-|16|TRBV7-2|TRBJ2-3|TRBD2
CASSLFSGTSGYTQYF
TGTGCCAGCAGCCTCTTTTCCGGGACTAGCGGATATACGCAGTATTTT
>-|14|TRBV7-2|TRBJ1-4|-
CASSSRVANEKLFF
TGTGCCAGCAGCTCCAGGGTGGCTAATGAAAAACTGTTTTTT
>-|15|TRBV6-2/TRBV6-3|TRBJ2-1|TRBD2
CASSYWRLASDEQFF
TGTGCCAGCAGTTACTGGAGACTAGCGAGCGATGAGCAGTTCTTC
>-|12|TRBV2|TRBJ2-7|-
CASRDGPYEQYF
TGTGCCAGCAGGGACGGACCCTACGAGCAGTACTTC
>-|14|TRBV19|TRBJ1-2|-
CASSVSRGAGGYTF
TGTGCCAGTAGTGTCTCGAGGGGCGCGGGAGGCTACACCTTC
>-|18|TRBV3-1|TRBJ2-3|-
CASSQDPRDILSTDTQYF
TGTGCCAGCAGCCAAGATCCTCGGGACATCCTTAGCACAGATACGCAGTATTTT
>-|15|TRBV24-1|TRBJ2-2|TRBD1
CATTDRGVLTGELFF
TGTGCCACTACGGACAGGGGGGTTTTGACCGGGGAGCTGTTTTTT
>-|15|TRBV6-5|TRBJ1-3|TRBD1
CASRSGQGSGNTIYF
TGTGCCAGCAGATCCGGACAGGGCTCTGGAAACACCATATATTTT
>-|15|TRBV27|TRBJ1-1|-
CASGPLKQANTEAFF
TGTGCCAGCGGACCACTAAAGCAGGCGAACACTGAAGCTTTCTTT
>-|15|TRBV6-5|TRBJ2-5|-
CASSYGGGLGETQYF
TGTGCCAGCAGTTATGGAGGGGGCCTGGGAGAGACCCAGTACTTC
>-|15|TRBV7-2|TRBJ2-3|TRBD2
CASSPGTSGGITQYF
TGTGCCAGCAGCCCGGGGACTAGCGGGGGAATCACGCAGTATTTT
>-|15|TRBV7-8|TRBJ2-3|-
CASSEGGDSTDTQYF
TGTGCCAGCAGCGAAGGGGGGGACAGCACAGATACGCAGTATTTT
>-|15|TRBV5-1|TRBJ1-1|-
CASSLYRQMNTEAFF
TGCGCCAGCAGCTTGTACCGACAAATGAACACTGAAGCTTTCTTT
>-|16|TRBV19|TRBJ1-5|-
CASREAGPTSNQPQHF
TGTGCCAGTCGCGAGGCGGGTCCCACTAGCAATCAGCCCCAGCATTTT
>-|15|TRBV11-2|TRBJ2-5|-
CASSLGGSNPETQYF
TGTGCCAGCAGCTTAGGAGGTAGCAATCCCGAGACCCAGTACTTC
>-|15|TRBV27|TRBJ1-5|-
CASSAYRVPNQPQHF
TGTGCCAGCAGTGCCTACAGGGTCCCCAATCAGCCCCAGCATTTT
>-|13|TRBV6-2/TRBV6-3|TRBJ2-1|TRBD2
CASKTGGRSEQFF
TGTGCCAGCAAAACGGGGGGGCGGAGTGAGCAGTTCTTC
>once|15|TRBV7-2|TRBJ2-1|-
CASSQTQGNYNEQFF
TGTGCCAGCAGCCAGACTCAGGGGAACTACAATGAGCAGTTCTTC
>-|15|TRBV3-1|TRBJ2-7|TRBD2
CASSQAGGGSYEQYF
TGTGCCAGCAGCCAAGCGGGGGGTGGCTCCTACGAGCAGTACTTC
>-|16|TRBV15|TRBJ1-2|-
CATSRANGTPYYGYTF
TGTGCCACCAGCAGGGCAAACGGGACACCCTACTATGGCTACACCTTC
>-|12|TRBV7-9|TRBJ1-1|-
CASSHDQTEAFF
TGTGCCAGCAGTCATGATCAGACTGAAGCTTTCTTT
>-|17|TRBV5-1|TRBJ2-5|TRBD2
CASSSGTSGGVQETQYF
TGCGCCAGCAGCTCCGGGACTAGCGGGGGGGTCCAAGAGACCCAGTACTTC
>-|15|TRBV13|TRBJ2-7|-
CASSLAFAGFYEQYF
TGTGCCAGCAGCTTAGCTTTCGCAGGTTTCTACGAGCAGTACTTC
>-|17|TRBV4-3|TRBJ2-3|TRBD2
CASSQETSGGAIDTQYF
TGCGCCAGCAGCCAAGAGACAAGCGGGGGGGCTATCGATACGCAGTATTTT
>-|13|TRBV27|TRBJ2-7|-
CASYGVPYYEQYF
TGTGCCAGCTACGGGGTTCCGTACTACGAGCAGTACTTC
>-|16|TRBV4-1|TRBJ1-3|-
CASTRSPGNSGNTIYF
TGCGCCAGCACCCGGAGCCCAGGGAACTCTGGAAACACCATATATTTT
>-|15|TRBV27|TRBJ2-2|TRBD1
CASRGGQGRPGELFF
TGTGCCAGCAGGGGGGGACAGGGGCGCCCCGGGGAGCTGTTTTTT
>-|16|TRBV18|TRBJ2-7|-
CASSPRVDGLSYEQYF
TGTGCCAGCTCACCACGGGTTGACGGATTATCCTACGAGCAGTACTTC
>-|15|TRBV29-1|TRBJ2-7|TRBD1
CSVRVLDREAGGQYF
TGCAGCGTTAGAGTCCTGGACAGGGAGGCTGGTGGGCAGTACTTC
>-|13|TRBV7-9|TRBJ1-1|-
CASSSLIGTEAFF
TGTGCCAGCAGCTCCTTGATAGGAACTGAAGCTTTCTTT
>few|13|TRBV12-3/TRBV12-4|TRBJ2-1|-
CASSFFGYNEQFF
TGTGCCAGCAGTTTTTTCGGGTACAATGAGCAGTTCTTC
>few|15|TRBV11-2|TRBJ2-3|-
CASSTLVLGADTQYF
TGTGCCAGCAGCACTCTCGTTTTGGGGGCAGATACGCAGTATTTT
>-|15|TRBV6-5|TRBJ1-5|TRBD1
CASSKRTGHNQPQHF
TGTGCCAGCAGTAAACGGACAGGGCACAATCAGCCCCAGCATTTT
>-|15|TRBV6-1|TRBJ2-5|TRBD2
CASSETAGGQETQYF
TGTGCCAGCAGTGAAACAGCGGGGGGCCAAGAGACCCAGTACTTC
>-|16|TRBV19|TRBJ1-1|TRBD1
CASSIDLGTGNTEAFF
TGTGCCAGTAGTATAGACCTAGGGACAGGGAACACTGAAGCTTTCTTT
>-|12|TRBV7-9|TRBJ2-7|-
CASSLQPWEQYF
TGTGCCAGCAGCCTACAGCCCTGGGAGCAGTACTTC
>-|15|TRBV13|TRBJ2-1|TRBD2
CASSRTSGDLGEQFF
TGTGCCAGCAGCCGTACTAGCGGGGACCTCGGTGAGCAGTTCTTC
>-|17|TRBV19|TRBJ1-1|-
CASSIDRVSSTNTEAFF
TGTGCCAGTAGTATAGATCGGGTTTCTTCCACCAACACTGAAGCTTTCTTT
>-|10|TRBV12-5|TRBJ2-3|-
CASATDTQYF
TGTGCTAGTGCTACAGATACGCAGTATTTT
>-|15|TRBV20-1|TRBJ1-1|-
CSARGVGGWNTEAFF
TGCAGTGCTAGAGGAGTTGGGGGCTGGAACACTGAAGCTTTCTTT
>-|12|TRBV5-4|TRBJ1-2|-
CASGEANYGYTF
TGTGCCAGCGGGGAAGCGAACTATGGCTACACCTTC
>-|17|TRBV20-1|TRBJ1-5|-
CSARDGEGVKSNQPQHF
TGCAGTGCTAGAGACGGGGAGGGGGTAAAAAGCAATCAGCCCCAGCATTTT
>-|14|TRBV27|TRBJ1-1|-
CASSEWQGYTEAFF
TGTGCCAGCAGTGAGTGGCAGGGTTACACTGAAGCTTTCTTT